This paragraph covers one T cell receptor beta chain sequence. Its antigen is unidentified. This sample was taken from a study of OX40 agonist ivuxolimab in advanced cancers. With 4 bases clipped from V and 5 bases from J, the junction kept 13 bases outside the gene matches. Germline CDR1 SGHTS, CDR2 YDEGEE. The CDR3 is 16 residues long. Findings and limits, study-wide: CD8+ T cells were the subset that, on average, had more expanded clones than CD4+.

Assay: immunoSEQ multiplex PCR; the TCRdb copy retains only in-frame clones and omits some. The repertoire has 9,500 to 15,000 clones, around 76% of them found once; the top ten carry roughly 29%. This sequence originates from an adult with an advanced solid tumor such as melanoma, head and neck, liver or kidney cancer. This chain links TRBV5-8 with TRBJ2-3, with 7 bases fitting TRBD1. This specimen was CD4+ or CD8+ T cells sorted from blood, taken in a trial of the OX40 agonist ivuxolimab. The DNA of the CDR3 is TGTGCCAGCAGCATAGGGACAGTCTCCGGGGAAGATACGCAGTATTTT. It encodes CASSIGTVSGEDTQYF.